The source of this T cell receptor (beta chain) is a study of T cells in Graves' hyperthyroidism and ophthalmopathy. The CDR3 regions of TCR beta were amplified from RNA transcripts. The TCR CDR3 was amplified in a first-round RT-PCR using the HTBI primer set. TCRdb called the multiplex PCR reads again in MiXCR, with one record for every CDR3 protein. The sample lists 250,000 to 300,000 distinct CDR3 sequences, roughly 15% occurring once. This clonotype was detected ten times or more. The clonotype comes from a woman aged 35 to 49 with Graves' hyperthyroidism. Input material: blood.

The CDR3 coding sequence is TGTGCCAGCAGCTCGGCGGGGGCGGGGTTTCACTATGGCTACACCTTC. It encodes CASSSAGAGFHYGYTF. The chain employs TRBV7-9 and TRBJ1-2; D possibly corresponds to TRBD1 (6 bases). Germline-derived CDR1 and CDR2 are SEHNR and FQNEAQ (reference sequence). V dropped 4 bases and J dropped 3 bases, with 18 bases sitting between them. This CDR3 has 16 residues.